This entry is about one T cell receptor (beta chain). The antigen is not known. TCRdb keeps only in-frame clones here, not all; method: immunoSEQ multiplex PCR. Of tens of thousands of clones in the sample, about 90% were seen once. The sample originates from a study of cytomegalovirus exposure and HLA in healthy donors. Study observations and caveats: The finding came from a later analysis; first-cohort TCR clusters tended to co-occur in the 95 to 150 validation repertoires. Per published reports, the classifier diagnosed cytomegalovirus status with high specificity and sensitivity. Most TCRs appeared rarely, but some public TCRs recurred in many donors.

The CDR3 length is 14 residues. V was cut by 6 bases and J by 2 bases, with 13 bases left in between. From germline, CDR1 is LNHDA and CDR2 SQIVND (reference sequence). The V gene is TRBV19, the J gene TRBJ1-1; TRBD1 is a possible D gene (6 bases). The receptor comes from a woman aged 18-29 years in good health and CMV-seropositive. The sequenced material came from PBMCs. The CDR3 DNA sequence: TGTGCCAGTAGCCAAACAGGGATCAACACTGAAGCTTTCTTT. It codes for CASSQTGINTEAFF.